The present entry profiles one TCR beta chain with its context. Only in-frame clones appear in the TCRdb table, and some are missing; sequencing was by immunoSEQ multiplex PCR. The sample includes more than 95,000 clones, approximately 85% of them seen just once. This entry comes from a study of T cell responses to AZD1222 COVID-19 vaccine. The length of the CDR3 is 16 residues. The germline V and J ends were trimmed by 7 bases and 6 bases, with 24 bases remaining between them. In germline, CDR1 is SEHNR, CDR2 FQNEAQ (reference sequence). The sample was peripheral blood, taken on day 0 of MenACWY control vaccination. The chain uses TRBV7-9 and TRBJ1-2; the D is unclear. This sequence was found in an adult in good health. CDR3 sequence (DNA): TGTGCCAGCAACCCTTTCCCGCTGTGGGAGAATGATGGCTACACCTTC. Amino acid sequence: CASNPFPLWENDGYTF.